The 6 T cell receptor beta chains presented below share a single source sample, sequenced in a study of identical twins. A single record per CDR3 protein comes from TCRdb applying MiXCR to the 5' RACE reads. This table has under 900,000 distinct CDR3 sequences, approximately 18% appearing once. This sample also appeared in a second study, on T cells expressing NK-cell markers.

Sequencing was done on a sample of PBMCs. The receptors derive from a young woman in good health.

This clonotype was observed a few times. The chain joins TRBV30 to TRBJ2-7, with 8 positions matching TRBD1. Germline CDR1 reads GTSNPN; CDR2 reads SVGIG (reference sequence). The V segment lost 3 bases and the J segment 0 bases; nucleotides outside the gene matches: 4. The CDR3 is 14 amino acids. CDR3 in DNA: TGTGCCTGGAGCGGGGACAGGAGCTCCTACGAGCAGTACTTC. Its protein is CAWSGDRSSYEQYF.

This clonotype was observed many times. This chain connects TRBV5-1 to TRBJ2-2; D is unresolved. This CDR3 spans 14 amino acids. CDR1 SGHRS and CDR2 YFSETQ come from the germline V gene. V lost 0 bases and J lost 2, with 5 bases in between. The CDR3 reads CASSLGGNTGELFF. DNA for the CDR3: TGCGCCAGCAGCTTGGGCGGCAACACCGGGGAGCTGTTTTTT.

On this clonotype itself: At one of its ends the junction is not consistent with the germline gene, which may arise from a read error. The chain uses TRBV12-3 or TRBV12-4 and TRBJ2-3; TRBD2 is a possible D gene (6 bases). This CDR3 is built from 17 residues. The CDR3 region has the DNA TGTGCCATCAGTTTAAGAGTTAGCGGTTTTAGGGGAGATACGCAGTATTTT. This encodes CAISLRVSGFRGDTQYF.

The gene calls are TRBV12-3 or TRBV12-4 and TRBJ1-2; the match to TRBD1 covers 8 bases. V lost 5 bases and J lost 8; bases outside the gene matches: 13. This CDR3 is built from 15 residues. The CDR3 region has the DNA TGTGCCAGCAGTCTAAGGACAGGGAGGGAATTCGGCTACACCTTC. Translation: CASSLRTGREFGYTF.

This chain's CDR3 is CASSGDAGSYNEQFF. CDR3 nucleotide sequence: TGTGCCAGCAGCGGGGACGCTGGCTCCTACAATGAGCAGTTCTTC. The chain couples TRBV5-6 to TRBJ2-1; D assignment may be TRBD1 or TRBD2 (5 bases each). From germline, CDR1 is SGHDT and CDR2 YYEEEE. CDR3 length: 15 amino acids. V dropped 4 bases and J dropped 0 bases, with 11 bases sitting between them. Together with reference TRBV5-6 and TRBJ2-1, the CDR3 gives the full variable domain: DAGVTQSPTHLIKTRGQQVTLRCSPKSGHDTVSWYQQALGQGPQFIFQYYEEEERQRGNFPDRFSGHQFPNYSSELNVNALLLGDSALYLCASSGDAGSYNEQFFGPGTRLTVL.

This clonotype has more than one count but fewer than ten. The rearrangement links TRBV4-2 to TRBJ2-7; 9 bases are a match to TRBD2. Germline V gene lookup returns CDR1 LGHNA and CDR2 YNFKEQ. The CDR3 is made up of 16 amino acids. The V segment lost 2 bases and the J segment 2 bases; nucleotides outside the gene matches: 7. The CDR3 DNA reads TGTGCCAGCAGCCAAATAGCGGGGGCGCCGGCCTACGAGCAGTACTTC. This codes for CASSQIAGAPAYEQYF.